The 8 T cell receptor beta chains below all came from one sample that was sequenced in a study of CD8+CD57+ T cells in acquired aplastic anemia. It was genomic DNA that served as the template for profiling TCR beta VDJ and CDR3. TCRdb reprocessed the reads via MiXCR and lists one record per CDR3 protein. In the table there are approximately 470,000 distinct CDR3 sequences, around 30% of which are singletons. All sequencing subjects had displayed CD8+CD57+ cell expansion on flow cytometry. Sequences were obtained from sorted CD4+, CD8+, or CD8+CD57+ T cells (not recorded which) from PBMCs. Source of these receptors: a human donor with aplastic anemia.

This clonotype was picked up a small number of times. A read error may explain this, as a much larger clone is one base away. V is TRBV10-1 and J is TRBJ1-5; no reliable D call. Germline CDR1 is WNHNN and CDR2 is SYGVQD (reference sequence). Trimming cost V 8 bases and J 0 bases, with 14 bases left between them. This CDR3 region has 15 residues. The CDR3 here is CASGASEYSNQPQHF. CDR3 bases: TGCGCCAGCGGTGCATCAGAGTATAGCAATCAGCCCCAGCATTTT.

This sequence joins TRBV7-2 and TRBJ2-3; no clear D gene. From germline, CDR1 is SGHTA and CDR2 FQGNSA. CDR3 length equals 14 residues. Trimming took off 5 bases at V and 4 bases at J, with 13 bases between the two ends. This chain's CDR3 is CASSMTLTADTQYF. As DNA, the CDR3 is TGTGCCAGCAGCATGACTCTCACGGCAGATACGCAGTATTTT. The full variable domain, with the rest looked up from reference TRBV7-2 and TRBJ2-3, is GAGVSQSPSNKVTEKGKDVELRCDPISGHTALYWYRQSLGQGLEFLIYFQGNSAPDKSGLPSDRFSAERTGGSVSTLTIQRTQQEDSAVYLCASSMTLTADTQYFGPGTRLTVL.

This clonotype turned up a few times. V usage is TRBV5-6 and J usage is TRBJ1-2; D unclear. V was shortened by 0 bases and J by 3 bases, with 12 bases between the two germline ends. Looked up from germline, CDR1 is SGHDT and CDR2 is YYEEEE. The CDR3 contains 15 residues. CDR3 protein: CASSLAIGSDYGYTF. For the CDR3, the DNA is TGTGCCAGCAGCTTGGCCATAGGGTCGGACTATGGCTACACCTTC.

The chain recombines TRBV14 with TRBJ1-6; TRBD1 agrees at 12 bases. The CDR3 spans 16 residues. J lost 7 bases, V lost 8 bases, and 9 bases had no gene match. Germline loops: CDR1 SGHDN, CDR2 FVKESK. CDR3 in amino acids: CASSPSGQGANSPLHF. In DNA form, the CDR3 reads TGTGCCAGCTCACCATCGGGACAGGGGGCGAATTCACCCCTCCACTTT.

Concerning this clonotype: A read error may account for a junction end that differs from germline. The rearrangement uses TRBV10-3 and TRBJ1-2; weak D call: TRBD1 (5 bases). The CDR3 runs to 13 residues. Germline V CDR1 and CDR2: ENHRY, SYGVKD. CDR3 nucleotide sequence: TGTGCCATCAGTGAACTGGACAACTGTGGCTGCACCTTC. This codes for CAISELDNCGCTF.

The V call is TRBV5-6, the J call TRBJ2-5, with a weak D call TRBD1 (6 bases). The CDR3 has 15 amino acids. CDR1 SGHDT and CDR2 YYEEEE come from the germline V gene. Trimming left V 3 bases short and J 2 bases short, with 14 bases between. As DNA, the CDR3 is TGTGCCAGCAGCTACCCCGGGACATCTCAAGAGACCCAGTACTTC. Protein sequence: CASSYPGTSQETQYF.

In its sample, this clonotype was seen many times. The CDR3 here is CASYRATEAFF. CDR3 in DNA: TGTGCCAGTTACAGGGCCACTGAAGCTTTCTTT. The chain combines TRBV19 with TRBJ1-1, with D maybe TRBD1 (6 bases). Germline CDR1 LNHDA, CDR2 SQIVND (reference sequence). The CDR3 totals 11 residues. V gave up 8 bases and J gave up 4 bases, with 8 bases separating them.

V and J are TRBV14 and TRBJ2-1; TRBD1 agrees at 7 bases. The CDR3 length is 15 residues. V shed 6 bases and J 4 bases; nucleotides not matched to a gene: 9. The V gene's germline CDR1 is SGHDN and CDR2 FVKESK. The CDR3 DNA sequence: TGTGCCAGCAGAAAACAGGGGAGTGGTTACAATGAGCAGTTCTTC. This translates into CASRKQGSGYNEQFF.